Included here is one T cell receptor (beta chain) sequence, with context. This clone's antigen is unknown. No clone much larger than this one lies a single base away; base qualities are absent. Germline trimming: 3 bases from V, 3 bases from J; junction bases outside gene matches: 11. The CDR3 holds 16 amino acids from the cysteine to the phenylalanine. The DNA shown is the 48-base CDR3, in frame from base 1. From the germline V gene, CDR1 is MNHNS and CDR2 is SASEGT. The sample belongs to a study of cytomegalovirus exposure and HLA in healthy donors (TCRdb year 2017). Regarding the study in general: According to a later analysis, one platform produced both the 100 to 150 validation repertoires and the roughly 650 repertoires of the first cohort. To predict cytomegalovirus infection status, the study combined high-throughput TCR immunosequencing, statistical association of individual TCRs with disease status, and machine learning. Along with the roughly 670-subject first cohort, a separate validation cohort of over a hundred different subjects was used. The study was designed to test whether signatures of past pathogen exposure could be identified by cataloging public T cell receptors.

Separate from the approximately 700-subject first cohort, the validation cohort of more than 90 subjects was the group to which the donors belonged. Library prep was done by the immunoSEQ multiplex PCR assay. Per the original workflow: To diagnose cytomegalovirus status from the catalog of TCR beta chain sequences, a statistical classification framework was built. TCRdb obtained this table from immuneACCESS and retained in-frame rearrangements with V and J assigned. These tables miss some clones; where compared with another copy, unresolved V genes account for less than half of the shortfall, and the remainder is unexplained. The V and J calls and clone size come from that table; D and trimming were worked out from the DNA. The sample table records 200,000 to 250,000 clones; 75% to 90% of these occur just once. The ten largest clones add up to 11% to 15% of the sample. The research as a whole found: Cytomegalovirus status was reported to be diagnosed by the classifier with high specificity and sensitivity in both the original and validation cohorts. All 120 or so repertoires were used to score co-occurrence in the validation cohort in a later analysis, because that analysis had no HLA typing for the cohort. In the study, around 150 TCR beta chains were listed as associated with cytomegalovirus. According to the authors, the approach could potentially be generalized to other disease states and immunological phenotypes. While some public TCRs were present in many individuals, most TCR sequences turned up only very rarely across donors. A few of the identified cytomegalovirus-associated TCR beta chains were confirmed in vitro to be specific for cytomegalovirus antigens. A later analysis found that TCRs clustered in the first cohort also tended to co-occur in the 130 or so validation repertoires, with 94% of cluster scores above 0.

In this chain, TRBV6-1 is recombined with TRBJ2-7; TRBD2 agrees with 7 junctional bases. This receptor was taken from a woman younger than 45 in good health and CMV-seropositive. The sample consisted of PBMCs. The bases are TGTGCCAGCAGTGAGGGAAAAGCGGGACCTTACTACGAGCAGTACTTC. This sequence encodes CASSEGKAGPYYEQYF.